Here is one T cell receptor (beta chain) with its context. The CDR3 has 16 residues. CDR1 and CDR2 (germline): SGHVS, FQNEAQ. J gave up 1 base and V 5 bases, and 6 bases lay outside the gene matches. The method was immunoSEQ multiplex PCR; TCRdb's version includes in-frame clones alone and lacks a portion of them. The sample has 200,000 to 250,000 clones; 70% to 90% are singletons. This specimen comes from a study of blood T cell repertoires in COVID-19. The material sequenced was PBMCs or T cells enriched from blood (not recorded which). This TCR was sampled from a man aged 30-40 years who had recovered from COVID-19. This chain connects TRBV7-8 to TRBJ1-3; the match to TRBD1 covers 9 bases. DNA of the CDR3: TGTGCCAGCAGCCCGACCGGGACAGGGTCTGGAAACACCATATATTTT. Its protein product is CASSPTGTGSGNTIYF.